This T cell receptor (beta chain) was captured by sequencing in a study of CD8 T cells in ankylosing spondylitis. In its sample, this clonotype was seen a few times. Its target is not known. Each CDR3 protein is one row after TCRdb ran MiXCR on the 5' RACE reads. Seen here are some 220,000 distinct CDR3 sequences, approximately 8.4% observed once, and the top ten hold around 5.1%. Study results and caveats: Disease-linked clones reportedly showed significant enrichment in matched ankylosing spondylitis synovial fluid.

Germline CDR1 is SGHAT and CDR2 is FQDESV (reference sequence). There are 18 residues in the CDR3. Trimming removed 8 bases at V and 0 bases at J, with 26 bases between. The chain has TRBV11-1 and TRBJ2-7; D possibly corresponds to TRBD2 (5 bases). This TCR derives from a female donor with ankylosing spondylitis or in good health (not recorded which). The material sequenced was blood, either unsorted or a sorted T cell fraction (not recorded which). In DNA, the CDR3 is TGTGCCAGCCAGCGGAACCCCCTCGACGAATGGAACTCCTACGAGCAGTACTTC. Translating it yields CASQRNPLDEWNSYEQYF.